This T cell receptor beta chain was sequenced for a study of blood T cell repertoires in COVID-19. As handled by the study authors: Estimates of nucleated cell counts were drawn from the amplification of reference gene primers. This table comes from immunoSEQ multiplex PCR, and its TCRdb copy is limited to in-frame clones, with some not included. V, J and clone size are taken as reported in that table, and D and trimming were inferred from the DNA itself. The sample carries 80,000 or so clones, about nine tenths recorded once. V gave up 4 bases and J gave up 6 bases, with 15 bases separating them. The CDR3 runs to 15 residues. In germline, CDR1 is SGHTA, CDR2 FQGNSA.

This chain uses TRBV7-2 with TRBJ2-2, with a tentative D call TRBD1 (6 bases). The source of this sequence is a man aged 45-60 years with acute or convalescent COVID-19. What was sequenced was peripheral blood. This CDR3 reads CASSSRGMGAGELFF. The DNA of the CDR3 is TGTGCCAGCAGCTCCAGGGGTATGGGTGCCGGGGAGCTGTTTTTT.